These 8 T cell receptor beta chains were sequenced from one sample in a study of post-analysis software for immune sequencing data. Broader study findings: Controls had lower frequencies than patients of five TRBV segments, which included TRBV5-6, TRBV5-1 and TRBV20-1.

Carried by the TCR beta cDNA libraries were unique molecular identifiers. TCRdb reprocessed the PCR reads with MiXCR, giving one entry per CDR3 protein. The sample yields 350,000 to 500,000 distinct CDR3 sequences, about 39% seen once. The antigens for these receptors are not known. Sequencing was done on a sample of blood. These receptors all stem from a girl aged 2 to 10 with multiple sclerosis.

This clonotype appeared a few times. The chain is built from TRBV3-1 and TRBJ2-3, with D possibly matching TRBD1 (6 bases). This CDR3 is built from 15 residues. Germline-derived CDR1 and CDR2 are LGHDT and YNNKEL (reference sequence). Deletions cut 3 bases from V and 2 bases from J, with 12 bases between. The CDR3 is CASSQGAGNTDTQYF. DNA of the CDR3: TGTGCCAGCAGCCAGGGGGCAGGAAACACAGATACGCAGTATTTT.

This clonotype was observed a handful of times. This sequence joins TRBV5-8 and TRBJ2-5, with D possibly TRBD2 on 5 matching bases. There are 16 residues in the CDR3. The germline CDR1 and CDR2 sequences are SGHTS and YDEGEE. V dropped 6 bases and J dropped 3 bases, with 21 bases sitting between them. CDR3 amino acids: CASTPTGSPVKETQYF. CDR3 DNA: TGTGCCAGCACCCCGACGGGAAGCCCCGTAAAAGAGACCCAGTACTTC.

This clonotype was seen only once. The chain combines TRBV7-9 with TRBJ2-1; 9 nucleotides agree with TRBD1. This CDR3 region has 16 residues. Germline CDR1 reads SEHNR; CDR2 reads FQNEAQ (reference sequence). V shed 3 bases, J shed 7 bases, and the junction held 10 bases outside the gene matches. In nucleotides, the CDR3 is TGTGCCAGCAGCTTCACCGGGACAGGGCTACAGAATGAGCAGTTCTTC. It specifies CASSFTGTGLQNEQFF.

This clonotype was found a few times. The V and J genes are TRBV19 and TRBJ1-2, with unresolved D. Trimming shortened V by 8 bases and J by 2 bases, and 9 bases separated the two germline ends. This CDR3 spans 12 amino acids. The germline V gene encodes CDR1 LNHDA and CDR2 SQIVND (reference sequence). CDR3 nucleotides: TGTGCCAGTGGAGTCGGGAACTATGGCTACACCTTC. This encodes CASGVGNYGYTF.

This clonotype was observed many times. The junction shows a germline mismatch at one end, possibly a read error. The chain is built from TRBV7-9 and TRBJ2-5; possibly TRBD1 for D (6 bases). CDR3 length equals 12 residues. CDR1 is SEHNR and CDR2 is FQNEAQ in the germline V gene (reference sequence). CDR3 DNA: TGTGCCAGCAGTTTAGACAGGGAGACCCAGTACTTC. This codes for CASSLDRETQYF. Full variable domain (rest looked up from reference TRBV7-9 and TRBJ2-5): DTGVSQNPRHKITKRGQNVTFRCDPISEHNRLYWYRQTLGQGPEFLTYFQNEAQLEKSRLLSDRFSAERPKGSFSTLEIQRTEQGDSAMYLCASSLDRETQYFGPGTRLLVL.

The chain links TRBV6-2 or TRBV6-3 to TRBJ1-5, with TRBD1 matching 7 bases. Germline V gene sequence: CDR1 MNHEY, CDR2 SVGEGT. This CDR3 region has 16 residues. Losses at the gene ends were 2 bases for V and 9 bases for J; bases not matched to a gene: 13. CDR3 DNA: TGTGCCAGCAGTTACCCCAGCCGACAGGGAGACCGGCCCCAGCATTTT. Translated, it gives CASSYPSRQGDRPQHF.

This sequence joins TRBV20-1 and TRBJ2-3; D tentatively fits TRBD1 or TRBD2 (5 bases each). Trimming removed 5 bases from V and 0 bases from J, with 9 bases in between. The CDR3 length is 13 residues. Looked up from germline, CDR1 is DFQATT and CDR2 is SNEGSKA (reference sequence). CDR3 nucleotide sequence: TGCAGTGCTGCCAGGGACAGCACAGATACGCAGTATTTT. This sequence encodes CSAARDSTDTQYF.

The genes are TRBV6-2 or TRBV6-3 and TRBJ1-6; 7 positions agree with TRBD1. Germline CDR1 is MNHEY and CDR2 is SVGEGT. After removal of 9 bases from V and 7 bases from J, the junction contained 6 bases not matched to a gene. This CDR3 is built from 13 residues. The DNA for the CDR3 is TGTGCCAGTCGGCGGGACAGCAATTCACCCCTCCACTTT. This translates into CASRRDSNSPLHF.